What follows are 23 T cell receptor beta chains derived from one specimen sequenced in a study. TCRdb used MiXCR to reprocess the 5' RACE reads, holding one entry per CDR3 protein. The repertoire holds just under 6,000 distinct CDR3 sequences, 50% to 60% seen once, with about 12% in the top ten. Source material: naive CD4+ T cells sorted from blood. Regarding subset: naive CD4+ T cells, CD4+CD45RA+CD25-. The source of these receptors is a female donor with breast cancer.

V gene TRBV29-1 combines with J gene TRBJ2-1; D is unresolved. CDR3 length equals 14 residues. Germline assignment: CDR1 SQVTM and CDR2 ANQGSEA. The V and J ends lost 6 bases and 0 bases respectively, with 12 bases between them. CDR3 nucleotide sequence: TGCAGCGTATATATCCAGTTCTCCTACAATGAGCAGTTCTTC. This sequence encodes CSVYIQFSYNEQFF.

The V call is TRBV29-1, the J call TRBJ1-2; D gene ambiguous. This CDR3 is 10 amino acids long. Deletions cut 3 bases from V and 6 bases from J, with 5 bases between. The germline CDR1 and CDR2 sequences are SQVTM and ANQGSEA. CDR3 protein: CSVDRDGYTF. The DNA for the CDR3 is TGCAGCGTTGATAGGGATGGCTACACCTTC. Variable domain in full (rest from reference TRBV29-1 and TRBJ1-2): SAVISQKPSRDICQRGTSLTIQCQVDSQVTMMFWYRQQPGQSLTLIATANQGSEATYESGFVIDKFPISRPNLTFSTLTVSNMSPEDSSIYLCSVDRDGYTFGSGTRLTVV.

The rearrangement links TRBV30 to TRBJ2-1; D is unclear. V lost 0 bases to trimming and J lost 2 bases, with 14 bases between them. CDR1 GTSNPN and CDR2 SVGIG come from the germline V gene (reference sequence). The CDR3 covers 16 residues. The CDR3 protein is CAWSVTRRSPYNEQFF. DNA for the CDR3: TGTGCCTGGAGTGTAACCCGTAGGAGCCCCTACAATGAGCAGTTCTTC.

This sequence joins TRBV20-1 and TRBJ2-7, with a weak D call TRBD2 (5 bases). Germline V gene lookup returns CDR1 DFQATT and CDR2 SNEGSKA (reference sequence). The ends were cut back, 1 base at V and 4 bases at J, with 17 bases in the middle. The CDR3 runs to 15 residues. CDR3 in DNA: TGCAGTGCTAGAGTTATTCGTCCGCCGGGATACGAGCAGTACTTC. Translating gives CSARVIRPPGYEQYF.

The chain links TRBV20-1 to TRBJ2-3; D might be TRBD1 or TRBD2, each matching 5 bases. V dropped 3 bases and J dropped 2 bases, with 9 bases sitting between them. Germline lookup yields CDR1 DFQATT and CDR2 SNEGSKA (reference sequence). This CDR3 is built from 13 residues. As DNA, the CDR3 is TGCAGTGCTAGCGGGACCAACACAGATACGCAGTATTTT. Translation gives CSASGTNTDTQYF.

This clonotype was observed a handful of times. The V and J genes are TRBV20-1 and TRBJ2-7; 9 positions agree with TRBD2. This CDR3 comprises 14 residues. The V gene's germline CDR1 is DFQATT and CDR2 SNEGSKA (reference sequence). V was pared by 0 bases and J by 3 bases, with 3 bases of the junction left unmatched. The CDR3 is CSARDIAGDYEQYV. For the CDR3, the DNA is TGCAGTGCTAGAGATATAGCGGGAGACTACGAGCAGTACGTC.

In DNA, the CDR3 is TGCAGTGCTAGAGGTTGGGGAGGGCAGGGACCCACCGGGGAGCTGTTTTTT. Translation: CSARGWGGQGPTGELFF. The chain joins TRBV20-1 to TRBJ2-2; 7 nucleotides match TRBD2. In germline, CDR1 is DFQATT, CDR2 SNEGSKA (reference sequence). The CDR3 sequence is 17 residues long. Trimming removed 1 base from V and 4 bases from J; junction bases left unmatched: 12.

Regarding this clonotype: One junction end disagrees with the germline gene, perhaps due to a read error. The rearrangement joins TRBV11-2 to TRBJ2-2; the D gene could be TRBD1 or TRBD2 (5 bases each). Germline V gene lookup returns CDR1 SGHAT and CDR2 FQNNGV. The CDR3 spans 17 residues. The CDR3 reads CASSLSFRHRGTGEPFF. CDR3 DNA: TGTGCCAGCAGCTTATCTTTCCGACATCGGGGCACCGGGGAGCCGTTTTTT.

The rearrangement uses TRBV7-2 and TRBJ2-3; TRBD2 aligns across 10 bases. The V gene end was trimmed by 5 bases and the J gene end by 1 base; junction bases not matched to a gene: 6. Germline CDR1 and CDR2: SGHTA and FQGNSA. CDR3 size: 16 residues. In nucleotides, the CDR3 is TGTGCCAGCAGCGCAAGGACTAGCGGCGGCACAGATACGCAGTATTTT. Its translation: CASSARTSGGTDTQYF.

There are a few counts of this clonotype. The chain joins TRBV6-4 to TRBJ2-1, with 8 bases that match TRBD2. The V and J ends lost 2 bases and 7 bases, in that order; junction bases with no gene match: 1. The V gene's germline CDR1 is MRHNA and CDR2 SNTAGT. The CDR3 sequence is 13 residues long. The CDR3 DNA sequence: TGTGCCAGCAGTGACGGGACTAGTAATGAGCAGTTCTTC. This translates into CASSDGTSNEQFF.

V usage is TRBV7-9 and J usage is TRBJ1-4; possibly TRBD1 for D (6 bases). Looked up from germline, CDR1 is SEHNR and CDR2 is FQNEAQ (reference sequence). V was trimmed by 5 bases and J by 6 bases, leaving 16 bases between them. The CDR3 covers 15 residues. In DNA form, the CDR3 reads TGTGCCAGCAGCCTAAAGACAGGATTGGATGAAAAACTGTTTTTT. This translates into CASSLKTGLDEKLFF.

The chain carries TRBV6-5 and TRBJ1-1, with TRBD1 matching over 9 bases. V trimming: 4 bases; J trimming: 2 bases; junction bases outside the gene matches: 8. Germline V CDR1 and CDR2: MNHEY, SVGAGI. The CDR3 is made up of 16 amino acids. For the CDR3, the DNA is TGTGCCAGCAGTTCTCGGACAGGGGTAGGCAACACTGAAGCTTTCTTT. It yields the protein CASSSRTGVGNTEAFF.

This chain joins TRBV20-1 and TRBJ2-1; D not resolved. The germline V gene encodes CDR1 DFQATT and CDR2 SNEGSKA (reference sequence). Deletions cut 0 bases from V and 13 bases from J, with 13 bases between. This CDR3 spans 12 amino acids. The CDR3 DNA sequence: TGCAGTGCTAGAGATCTCGGAGTAGGTCAGTTCTTC. Encoded protein: CSARDLGVGQFF.

The gene calls are TRBV7-2 and TRBJ1-3; tentatively, D is TRBD1 (5 bases). This CDR3 spans 15 amino acids. The V end was cut by 5 bases, the J end by 3 bases, with 14 bases between. Germline CDR1 is SGHTA and CDR2 is FQGNSA. The DNA of the CDR3 is TGTGCCAGCAGCGGCGGGCAGGGTGGTGGAAACACCATATATTTT. Its translation is CASSGGQGGGNTIYF.

This clonotype appeared a single time. This chain uses TRBV4-3 with TRBJ2-6; tentatively, D is TRBD1 (6 bases). The germline V gene encodes CDR1 LGHNA and CDR2 YSLEER. The CDR3 totals 21 residues. V lost 0 bases to trimming and J lost 0 bases, with 21 bases between them. CDR3 DNA: TGCGCCAGCAGCCAAGATCCTCCACTCAGGCGACAGGTCTCTGGGGCCAACGTCCTGACTTTC. This gives the protein CASSQDPPLRRQVSGANVLTF.

The chain joins TRBV12-3 or TRBV12-4 to TRBJ1-2; 9 nucleotides match TRBD1. With V trimmed by 7 bases and J by 8 bases, 8 bases remained unmatched. This CDR3 region has 13 residues. The CDR3 sequence: CASTDRGTRGYTF. The DNA of the CDR3 is TGTGCCAGCACGGACAGGGGAACGAGGGGCTACACCTTC.

V gene TRBV11-2 combines with J gene TRBJ2-1; no reliable D call. The germline gives CDR1 SGHAT, CDR2 FQNNGV. This CDR3 spans 12 amino acids. V shed 5 bases and J shed 6 bases, with 8 bases lying between them. The CDR3 nucleotides are TGTGCCAGCAGCCGTGACCGCAATGAGCAGTTCTTC. It specifies CASSRDRNEQFF.

The chain employs TRBV30 and TRBJ2-7; the D gene is possibly TRBD2 (5 bases). V was pared by 0 bases and J by 3 bases, with 9 bases between. Germline V lookup: CDR1 GTSNPN, CDR2 SVGIG (reference sequence). The length of the CDR3 is 13 residues. CDR3 residues: CAWSVSGFYEQYF. Here the CDR3 DNA reads TGTGCCTGGAGTGTATCGGGGTTCTACGAGCAGTACTTC.

V gene TRBV20-1 combines with J gene TRBJ2-7; 7 bases fit TRBD1. The V gene end was trimmed by 4 bases and the J gene end by 4 bases; junction bases not matched to a gene: 4. The CDR3 totals 12 residues. CDR1 and CDR2 from the germline V gene are DFQATT and SNEGSKA (reference sequence). The CDR3 region has the DNA TGCAGTGCTAACCGGGACAGATACGAGCAGTACTTC. Its translation: CSANRDRYEQYF.

The sample holds a few counts of this clonotype. V is TRBV6-2 or TRBV6-3 and J is TRBJ2-1; D might be TRBD1 (6 bases). The V end was cut by 4 bases, the J end by 0 bases, with 10 bases between. Germline V lookup: CDR1 MNHEY, CDR2 SVGEGT. The CDR3 extends over 15 amino acids. In DNA, the CDR3 is TGTGCCAGCAGTTGGGACACCTACTCCTACAATGAGCAGTTCTTC. It translates to CASSWDTYSYNEQFF.

This clonotype was picked up one time. The chain uses TRBV29-1 and TRBJ2-3; the D call may be TRBD1 or TRBD2 (5 bases each). Germline CDR1 SQVTM, CDR2 ANQGSEA. V lost 8 bases and J 5 bases, leaving 14 bases between the germline ends. The CDR3 runs to 12 residues. The CDR3 nucleotides read TGCAGCTGGGGCAGGGCGGGAGATACGCAGTATTTT. Its protein is CSWGRAGDTQYF.

The rearrangement joins TRBV12-3 or TRBV12-4 to TRBJ2-5; D remains unclear. The CDR3 contains 12 residues. The V gene lost 4 bases and the J gene lost 4 bases, with 7 bases spanning the gap. CDR3 loop: CASSWVLETQYF. CDR3 in DNA: TGTGCCAGCAGTTGGGTATTAGAGACCCAGTACTTC.

This chain connects TRBV28 to TRBJ1-5, with D possibly matching TRBD1 (6 bases). This CDR3 has 14 amino acids. V lost 3 bases, J lost 4 bases, and 10 bases lay in between. Looked up from germline, CDR1 is MDHEN and CDR2 is SYDVKM. The CDR3 region has the DNA TGTGCCAGCAGTTTGGAGGGGGGGAATCAGCCCCAGCATTTT. Translating it yields CASSLEGGNQPQHF.